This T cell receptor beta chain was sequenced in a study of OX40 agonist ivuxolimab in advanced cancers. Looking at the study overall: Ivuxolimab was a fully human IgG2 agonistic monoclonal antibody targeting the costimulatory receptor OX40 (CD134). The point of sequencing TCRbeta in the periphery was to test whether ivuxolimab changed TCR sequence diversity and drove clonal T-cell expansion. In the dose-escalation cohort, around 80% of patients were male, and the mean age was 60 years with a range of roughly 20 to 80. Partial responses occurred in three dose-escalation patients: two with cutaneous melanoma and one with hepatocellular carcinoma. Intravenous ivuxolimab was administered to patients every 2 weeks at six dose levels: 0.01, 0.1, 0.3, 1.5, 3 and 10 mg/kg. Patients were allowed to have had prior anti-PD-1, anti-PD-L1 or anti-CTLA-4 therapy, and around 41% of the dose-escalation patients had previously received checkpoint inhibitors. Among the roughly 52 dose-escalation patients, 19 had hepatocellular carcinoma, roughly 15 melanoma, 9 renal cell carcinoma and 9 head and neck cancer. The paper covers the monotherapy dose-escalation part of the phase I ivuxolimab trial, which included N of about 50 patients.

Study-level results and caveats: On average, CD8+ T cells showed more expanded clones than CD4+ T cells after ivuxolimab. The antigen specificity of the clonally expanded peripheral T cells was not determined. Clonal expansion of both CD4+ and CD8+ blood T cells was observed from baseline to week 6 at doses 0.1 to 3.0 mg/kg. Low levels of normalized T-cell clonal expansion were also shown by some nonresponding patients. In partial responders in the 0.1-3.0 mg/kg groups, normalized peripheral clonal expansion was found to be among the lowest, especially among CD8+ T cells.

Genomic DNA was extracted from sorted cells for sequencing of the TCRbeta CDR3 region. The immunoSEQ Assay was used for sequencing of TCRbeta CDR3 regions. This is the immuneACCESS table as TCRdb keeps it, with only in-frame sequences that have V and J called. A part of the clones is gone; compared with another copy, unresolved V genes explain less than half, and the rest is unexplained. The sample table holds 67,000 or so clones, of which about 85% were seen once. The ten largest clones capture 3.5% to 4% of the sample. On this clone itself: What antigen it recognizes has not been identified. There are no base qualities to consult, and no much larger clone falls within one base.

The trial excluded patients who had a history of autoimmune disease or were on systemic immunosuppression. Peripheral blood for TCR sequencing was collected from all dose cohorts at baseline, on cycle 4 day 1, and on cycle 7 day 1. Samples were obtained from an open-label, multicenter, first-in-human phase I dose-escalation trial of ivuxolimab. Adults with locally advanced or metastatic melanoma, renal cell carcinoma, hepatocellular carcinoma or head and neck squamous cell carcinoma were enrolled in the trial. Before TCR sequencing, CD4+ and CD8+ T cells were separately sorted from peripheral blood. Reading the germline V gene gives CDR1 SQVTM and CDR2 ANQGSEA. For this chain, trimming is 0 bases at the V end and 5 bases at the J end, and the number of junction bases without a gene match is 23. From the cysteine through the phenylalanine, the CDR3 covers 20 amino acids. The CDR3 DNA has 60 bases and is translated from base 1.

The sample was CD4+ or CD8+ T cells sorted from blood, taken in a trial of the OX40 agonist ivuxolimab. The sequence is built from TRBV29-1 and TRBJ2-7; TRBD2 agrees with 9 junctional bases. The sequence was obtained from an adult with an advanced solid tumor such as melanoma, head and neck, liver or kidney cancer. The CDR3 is CSVEEGVGTRSSGRFNEQYF. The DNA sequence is TGCAGCGTTGAAGAAGGTGTGGGGACTCGATCCAGCGGGAGGTTCAACGAGCAGTACTTC.